This T cell receptor (beta chain) was captured in a study of blood T cells in healthy people across ages. Healthy individuals of Caucasian origin from Russia, aged about 6 to 100, served as donors. Germline assignment: CDR1 DFQATT and CDR2 SNEGSKA (reference sequence). The CDR3 sequence is 16 residues long. V lost 3 bases and J lost 4; bases outside the gene matches: 14. There are a few counts of this clonotype. Through a sample-barcoded 5' primer and a J-beta primer mix, a second PCR was run for roughly 6 to 11 cycles. TCRdb itself ran the 5' RACE reads through MiXCR, one entry per CDR3 protein. The sample has about 800,000 distinct CDR3 sequences, 25% seen once. These records were also assigned to another study, of T cells of mothers and their children. That study reports: Overlap in related mother-child pairs always slightly exceeded unrelated pairs, never significantly.

The source material was blood. The rearrangement joins TRBV20-1 to TRBJ1-2, with 7 nucleotides matching TRBD1. The TCR was taken from a boy younger than 18 in good health. The CDR3 region is CSARDLEGASGYGYTF. The CDR3 nucleotides are TGCAGTGCTAGGGACTTGGAGGGGGCGAGTGGCTATGGCTACACCTTC.